A selection of T cell receptor beta chains follows, all from one sample in a study of blood T cell repertoires in COVID-19. This table comes from immunoSEQ multiplex PCR, and its TCRdb copy is limited to in-frame clones, with some not included. The sample contains about 43,000 clones, approximately 90% of which appear only once. The sequenced sample was peripheral blood. All receptors derive from a human donor in a cohort sampled during active COVID-19. Both conserved end residues are part of each CDR3. D genes are given only for firm matches. Not every row has a clone size; where given, it reads once, few, many or a size class.

TRBJ2-2 | 14 | TRBV29-1 | TRBD1 | . | TGCAGCGTCGCCAGGACAGGGAACACCGGGGAGCTGTTTTTT | CSVARTGNTGELFF
TRBJ1-5 | 15 | TRBV7-2 | TRBD1 | . | TGTGCCAGCAGCTACCGACAGGGGTTCAATCAGCCCCAGCATTTT | CASSYRQGFNQPQHF
TRBJ2-7 | 14 | TRBV6-6 | . | . | TGTGCCAGCAGTTACCTGGCATATCAAAACGAGCAGTACTTC | CASSYLAYQNEQYF
TRBJ1-1 | 14 | TRBV11-1 | . | . | TGTGCCAGCAGCCGACAGTCCATGAACACTGAAGCTTTCTTT | CASSRQSMNTEAFF
TRBJ2-7 | 14 | TRBV6-5 | TRBD1 | once | TGTGCCAGTCGGGACCAGACAGGGCCCTACGAGCAGTACTTC | CASRDQTGPYEQYF
TRBJ2-3 | 14 | TRBV27 | . | . | TGTGCCAGCAGTTTACCGTATTCTACAGATACGCAGTATTTT | CASSLPYSTDTQYF
TRBJ1-1 | 19 | TRBV4-1 | TRBD1 | . | TGCGCCAGCAGCCATGCAACGGACAGGGGAGGGGTTATGAACACTGAAGCTTTCTTT | CASSHATDRGGVMNTEAFF
TRBJ2-7 | 16 | TRBV28 | TRBD1 | . | TGTGCCAGCAGATCCCTCCCTGGGACAGGGCTCTACGAGCAGTACTTC | CASRSLPGTGLYEQYF
TRBJ2-7 | 14 | TRBV6-5 | TRBD2 | . | TGTGCCAGCCGGGCTAGCGGGTATACCTACGAGCAGTACTTC | CASRASGYTYEQYF
TRBJ2-1 | 13 | TRBV24-1 | . | . | TGTGCCACCAGCAAGACAGGAATCGATGAGCAGTTCTTC | CATSKTGIDEQFF
TRBJ2-7 | 14 | TRBV18 | TRBD2 | . | TGTGCCAGCTCATCGGGACTAGCGGGAGTCGAGCAGTACTTC | CASSSGLAGVEQYF
TRBJ2-1 | 15 | TRBV5-1 | TRBD2 | . | TGCGCCAGCAGCTTGGGACTAGCGGGAGGACATGAGCAGTTCTTC | CASSLGLAGGHEQFF
TRBJ1-1 | 13 | TRBV12-3/TRBV12-4 | . | . | TGTGCCAGCAGTTTTCACGGGAGGACTGAAGCTTTCTTT | CASSFHGRTEAFF
TRBJ1-2 | 15 | TRBV6-5 | TRBD1 | . | TGTGCCAGCAGTTACTCCTCACAGGGGCGGTCTGGCTACACCTTC | CASSYSSQGRSGYTF
TRBJ2-7 | 13 | TRBV5-1 | TRBD1 | . | TGCGCCAGCAGCTGGGACAGACTTTACGAGCAGTACTTC | CASSWDRLYEQYF
TRBJ1-5 | 15 | TRBV21-1 | . | few | TGTGCCAGCACCCCTCTGGGGCCGAGCAATCAGCCCCAGCATTTT | CASTPLGPSNQPQHF
TRBJ2-7 | 15 | TRBV7-9 | TRBD2 | . | TGTGCCAGCAGCTTAGGCGGGAGCTTCACCTACGAGCAGTACTTC | CASSLGGSFTYEQYF
TRBJ1-1 | 14 | TRBV3-1/TRBV3-2 | . | . | TGTGCCAGCAGCCAAGTGGGGCGGGGTGGTGAAGCTTTCTTT | CASSQVGRGGEAFF
TRBJ2-7 | 15 | TRBV18 | . | . | TGTGCCAGCTCACCACCGGCTGGAGATCGTTACGAGCAGTACTTC | CASSPPAGDRYEQYF
TRBJ1-1 | 13 | TRBV19 | TRBD1 | . | TGTGCCAGTAGTATTCAGACAGGGTCTGAAGCTTTCTTT | CASSIQTGSEAFF
TRBJ2-3 | 15 | TRBV7-2 | TRBD2 | . | TGTGCCAGCAGCCCGAGCGGGAGCTACACAGATACGCAGTATTTT | CASSPSGSYTDTQYF
TRBJ2-5 | 15 | TRBV28 | TRBD2 | . | TGTGCCAGCAGTTCCGGGACTAGCGGGAGAGAGACCCAGTACTTC | CASSSGTSGRETQYF
TRBJ2-7 | 14 | TRBV2 | . | . | TGTGCCAGCAGTGCCCGGGACTTAACCTACGAGCAGTACTTC | CASSARDLTYEQYF
TRBJ1-1 | 13 | TRBV29-1 | TRBD1 | . | TGCAGCGTCGATAGGACAGGGGTAGGTGAAGCTTTCTTT | CSVDRTGVGEAFF
TRBJ2-7 | 16 | TRBV19 | . | . | TGTGCCAGTAGTATGTTAGGAGTCGGAAGCACCTACGAGCAGTACTTC | CASSMLGVGSTYEQYF
TRBJ1-1 | 16 | TRBV27 | TRBD1 | once | TGTGCCAGCAGTACCCGGACAGGTCAGGGATTCACTGAAGCTTTCTTT | CASSTRTGQGFTEAFF
TRBJ1-2 | 12 | TRBV28 | . | . | TGTGCCAGCAGAGGCAGCAGGAATGGCTACACCTTC | CASRGSRNGYTF
TRBJ1-1 | 14 | TRBV4-1 | . | . | TGCGCCAGCAGCCAAGGACAGATGAACACTGAAGCTTTCTTT | CASSQGQMNTEAFF
TRBJ1-2 | 13 | TRBV15 | . | . | TGTGCCACCAGCAGAGATCGTATGGCAGGCTACACCTTC | CATSRDRMAGYTF
TRBJ2-2 | 15 | TRBV4-1 | . | . | TGCGCCAGCATGGGGGGGGACAAGAACACCGGGGAGCTGTTTTTT | CASMGGDKNTGELFF
TRBJ2-1 | 15 | TRBV6-5 | . | . | TGTGCCAGCCGGGTCGACTGGCTTTTATACAATGAGCAGTTCTTC | CASRVDWLLYNEQFF
TRBJ2-7 | 14 | TRBV7-2 | . | . | TGTGCCAGCAGCTTTGTTGGCAGCTCCTACGAGCAGTACTTC | CASSFVGSSYEQYF
TRBJ1-5 | 15 | TRBV18 | TRBD1 | . | TGTGCCAGCTCACAGGGGGCCGTAGGGAATCAGCCCCAGCATTTT | CASSQGAVGNQPQHF
TRBJ2-7 | 15 | TRBV19 | TRBD1 | . | TGTGCCAGTAGTCCCGGCAGGGGGAGCTCCTACGAGCAGTACTTC | CASSPGRGSSYEQYF
TRBJ2-1 | 16 | TRBV24-1 | TRBD1 | . | TGTGCCACCAGTGATTTTGAACAGGGGGGTCTTCAAGTGCAGTTCTTC | CATSDFEQGGLQVQFF
TRBJ1-6 | 15 | TRBV7-6 | . | . | TGTGCCAGCAGCTTAGACGACAGTCTGAAATCACCCCTCCACTTT | CASSLDDSLKSPLHF
TRBJ2-7 | 13 | TRBV6-5 | TRBD2 | . | TGTGCCAGCAGTTCACACCTAGCGGACGAGCAGTACTTC | CASSSHLADEQYF
TRBJ1-2 | 14 | TRBV27 | TRBD1 | . | TGTGCCAGCAGCCGGGACAGCGGCAACTATGGCTACACCTTC | CASSRDSGNYGYTF
TRBJ2-5 | 16 | TRBV28 | TRBD2 | . | TGTGCCAGCATCCCGGGACTAGCGGAGACTCGGGAGACCCAGTACTTC | CASIPGLAETRETQYF
TRBJ1-2 | 14 | TRBV4-1 | . | . | TGCGCCAGCAGCCAAGGGCGGGGCTACTATGGCTACACCTTC | CASSQGRGYYGYTF
TRBJ1-6 | 14 | TRBV6-4 | TRBD1 | few | TGTGCCAGCAGTGAGGGACAGGGGGCTTCACCCCTCCACTTT | CASSEGQGASPLHF
TRBJ2-5 | 15 | TRBV11-2 | TRBD1 | . | TGTGCCAGCAGCTTAGAGACAGGGGGCGTTGAGACCCAGTACTTC | CASSLETGGVETQYF
TRBJ2-2 | 14 | TRBV10-2 | . | . | TGCGCCAGCAAAAGGGACACGAACACCGGGGAGCTGTTTTTT | CASKRDTNTGELFF
TRBJ1-3 | 15 | TRBV27 | TRBD1 | . | TGTGCCAGCAGTCCGACAGGGGACTCTGGAAACACCATATATTTT | CASSPTGDSGNTIYF
TRBJ1-2 | 15 | TRBV7-2 | TRBD1 | . | TGTGCCAGCGGTCCTGCGGCAGGGGGCCCTTATGGCTACACCTTC | CASGPAAGGPYGYTF
TRBJ2-7 | 15 | TRBV30 | TRBD2 | . | TGTGCCTGGGGGCTCGGAGCGGGAGGTATCAACGAGCAGTACTTC | CAWGLGAGGINEQYF
TRBJ1-5 | 13 | TRBV11-3 | TRBD1 | once | TGTGCCAGCAGCGTGACAGGGAATCAGCCCCAGCATTTT | CASSVTGNQPQHF
TRBJ1-3 | 16 | TRBV5-6 | TRBD1 | . | TGTGCCAGCAGCTCCGACAGGGGGCTTACTCTGCACACCATATATTTT | CASSSDRGLTLHTIYF
TRBJ2-4 | 14 | TRBV27 | . | few | TGTGCCAGCAGTTCTTACCCCGAGAGGGACATTCAGTACTTC | CASSSYPERDIQYF
TRBJ2-7 | 14 | TRBV2 | TRBD1 | once | TGTGCCAGCAGTAAGGGGACAGGGGGCTACGAGCAGTACTTC | CASSKGTGGYEQYF
TRBJ2-7 | 14 | TRBV6-4 | TRBD2 | . | TGTGCCAGCAGTGACGGGACTAGCGGGAGCGAGCAGTACTTC | CASSDGTSGSEQYF
TRBJ2-5 | 13 | TRBV7-9 | . | . | TGTGCCAGCAGCTCGGGAGTCGGGGAGACCCAGTACTTC | CASSSGVGETQYF
TRBJ2-3 | 15 | TRBV18 | . | . | TGTGCCAGCTCACCCGGACAGAGAAGCACAGATACGCAGTATTTT | CASSPGQRSTDTQYF
TRBJ2-6 | 17 | TRBV7-8 | . | . | TGTGCCAGCAGCTTATCGGTCCAGGGCTCTGGGGCCAACGTCCTGACTTTC | CASSLSVQGSGANVLTF